These 22 T cell receptor beta chains share one sample of origin, sequenced in a study of control samples from healthy donors and cancer patients. TCRdb's table, derived via immunoSEQ multiplex PCR, lists solely in-frame clones and lacks some. The sample shows about 45,000 clones, around 75% of them seen only once. The material sequenced was formalin-fixed, paraffin-embedded tissue. The origin of the receptors is a male donor with melanoma.

The V call is TRBV3-1 (or the pseudogene TRBV3-2), the J call TRBJ2-7; D possibly matches TRBD1 or TRBD2 (5 bases each). The CDR3 totals 14 residues. The germline V gene has CDR1 LGHDT and CDR2 YNNKEL (reference sequence). V was pared by 3 bases and J by 4 bases, with 13 bases between. CDR3 nucleotide sequence: TGTGCCAGCAGCCAGGGGGTAGGTTGGTACGAGCAGTACTTC. The encoded protein is CASSQGVGWYEQYF.

The chain uses TRBV28 and TRBJ1-2; the D gene is possibly TRBD1 (5 bases). The CDR3 covers 11 residues. The germline gives CDR1 MDHEN, CDR2 SYDVKM. Trimming removed 8 bases at V and 8 bases at J, with 12 bases between. The CDR3 here is CASGPRGGYTF. In DNA, the CDR3 is TGTGCCAGCGGCCCGAGGGGAGGCTACACCTTC.

This clone was counted a single time. The rearrangement uses TRBV30 and TRBJ2-7, with D perhaps TRBD2 (6 bases). There are 11 residues in the CDR3. Germline CDR1 GTSNPN, CDR2 SVGIG (reference sequence). Trimming pared 6 bases from V and 7 bases from J, leaving 13 bases between. The CDR3 loop is CACGRGLEQYF. CDR3 in DNA: TGTGCCTGCGGTCGGGGGTTGGAGCAGTACTTC.

In the case of this clone: One base away lies a much larger clone, so this may be a sequencing read error. The chain uses TRBV28 and TRBJ2-1; D perhaps matches TRBD1 (6 bases). The CDR3 spans 16 residues. CDR1 and CDR2 (germline): MDHEN, SYDVKM. In DNA form, the CDR3 reads TGTGTCAGCAGTTTAACGGGACAAAACCACTACAATGAGCAGTTCTTC. It specifies CVSSLTGQNHYNEQFF.

This clone has only one observation. The V and J genes are TRBV15 and TRBJ2-3, with D tentatively TRBD2 (6 bases). CDR3 length: 17 amino acids. Looked up from germline, CDR1 is LNHNV and CDR2 is YYDKDF (reference sequence). Trimming left V 2 bases short and J 4 bases short, with 19 bases between. The CDR3 reads CATSRSGGLGLADTQYF. CDR3 coding DNA: TGTGCCACCAGCAGATCCGGGGGTTTGGGGTTGGCAGATACGCAGTATTTT. Looking up the rest from reference TRBV15 and TRBJ2-3 gives the full variable domain: DAMVIQNPRYQVTQFGKPVTLSCSQTLNHNVMYWYQQKSSQAPKLLFHYYDKDFNNEADTPDNFQSRRPNTSFCFLDIRSPGLGDTAMYLCATSRSGGLGLADTQYFGPGTRLTVL.

The chain recombines TRBV28 with TRBJ2-7, with 8 bases aligning to TRBD1. This CDR3 comprises 15 residues. Germline assignment: CDR1 MDHEN and CDR2 SYDVKM. Unmatched junction bases numbered 10, after V lost 6 bases and J lost 3 bases. The CDR3 sequence: CASSPGGQEVYEQYF. The CDR3, as DNA: TGTGCCAGCAGCCCAGGGGGACAGGAGGTCTACGAGCAGTACTTC.

The chain couples TRBV5-1 to TRBJ2-7; D could derive from TRBD1 or TRBD2 (5 bases each). The germline V and J ends were trimmed by 0 bases and 12 bases, with 16 bases remaining between them. This CDR3 comprises 13 residues. Germline V gives CDR1 SGHRS, CDR2 YFSETQ. The CDR3 region has the DNA TGCGCCAGCAGCTTGGTTCGGGACGCGGTATCGTACTTC. It specifies CASSLVRDAVSYF.

The CDR3: CAWSPGKSGWNTEAFF. For the CDR3, the DNA is TGTGCCTGGAGCCCGGGGAAGTCGGGGTGGAACACTGAAGCTTTCTTT. J is TRBJ1-1 and V is TRBV30, with no clear D. CDR3 length: 16 amino acids. The ends were cut back, 3 bases at V and 1 base at J, with 18 bases in the middle. Germline assignment: CDR1 GTSNPN and CDR2 SVGIG (reference sequence).

V is TRBV18 and J is TRBJ2-7; D unresolved. Germline CDR1 is KGHSH and CDR2 is LQKENI. V shed 6 bases and J shed 6 bases, with 9 bases lying between them. This CDR3 has 11 amino acids. CDR3 DNA sequence: TGTGCCAGCTCGCAAGGCCCCGAGCAGTACTTC. It yields the protein CASSQGPEQYF.

The V gene is TRBV10-3, the J gene TRBJ1-5, with D hard to call. CDR3 length: 13 amino acids. Trimming stripped 7 bases from V and 5 bases from J, with 12 bases between. From germline, CDR1 is ENHRY and CDR2 SYGVKD. The CDR3 DNA reads TGTGCCATCAAAAACAGTCTGGATCAGCCCCAGCATTTT. It specifies CAIKNSLDQPQHF.

The chain employs TRBV2 and TRBJ2-7; D not resolved. V lost 7 bases to trimming and J lost 5 bases, with 12 bases between them. The CDR3 loop spans 12 amino acids. Germline CDR1 reads SNHLY; CDR2 reads FYNNEI. The CDR3 region is CASTTSYNEQYF. The DNA for the CDR3 is TGTGCCAGCACGACTTCTTATAACGAGCAGTACTTC.

This rearrangement joins TRBV28 to TRBJ1-2; possibly TRBD1 for D (6 bases). This CDR3 is built from 15 residues. The ends were cut back, 7 bases at V and 4 bases at J, with 19 bases in the middle. The V gene's germline CDR1 is MDHEN and CDR2 SYDVKM. The CDR3 here is CASTQLGGPVYGYTF. Written as DNA, the CDR3 is TGTGCCAGCACTCAACTGGGGGGGCCAGTCTATGGCTACACCTTC.

The chain uses TRBV27 and TRBJ1-5; D is unresolved. CDR3 size: 13 residues. V was clipped by 2 bases and J by 6 bases, with 8 bases between them. Germline V gene lookup returns CDR1 MNHEY and CDR2 SMNVEV (reference sequence). The CDR3, as DNA: TGTGCCAGCAGTTTAAGGAAGGCTCAGCCCCAGCATTTT. The encoded protein is CASSLRKAQPQHF.

CDR3 residues: CASSRGGGAYEQYF. As DNA, the CDR3 is TGTGCCAGCAGTAGGGGTGGGGGCGCCTACGAGCAGTACTTC. This chain links TRBV6-2 or TRBV6-3 with TRBJ2-7; D is perhaps TRBD1 (6 bases). Trimming took off 5 bases at V and 2 bases at J, with 13 bases between the two ends. Germline lookup yields CDR1 MNHEY and CDR2 SVGEGT. The CDR3 spans 14 residues.

The chain employs TRBV29-1 and TRBJ1-2, with D unresolved. Germline values: CDR1 SQVTM, CDR2 ANQGSEA. CDR3 length: 12 residues. V dropped 7 bases and J dropped 0 bases, with 9 bases sitting between them. CDR3 loop: CSARVPNYGYTF. DNA for the CDR3: TGCAGCGCCCGGGTTCCTAACTATGGCTACACCTTC.

The chain links TRBV28 to TRBJ1-2; 8 bases are shared with TRBD1. The V gene end was trimmed by 9 bases and the J gene end by 5 bases; junction bases not matched to a gene: 11. In germline, CDR1 is MDHEN, CDR2 SYDVKM. The CDR3 is 14 amino acids. The CDR3 nucleotides are TGTGCCAGTCGGGGCCAGGGGGCGCATTATGGCTACACCTTC. This sequence encodes CASRGQGAHYGYTF.

The V gene is TRBV12-3 or TRBV12-4, the J gene TRBJ2-7, with unresolved D. CDR3 size: 13 residues. The V gene lost 2 bases and the J gene lost 5 bases, with 10 bases spanning the gap. The CDR3, as DNA: TGTGCCAGCAGTTTATCAAGGGTCCACGAGCAGTACTTC. This codes for CASSLSRVHEQYF.

This clone has a single count. V gene TRBV6-6 combines with J gene TRBJ2-7, with 10 nucleotides matching TRBD2. Trimming cost V 0 bases and J 3 bases; bases outside gene matches: 2. Germline V gene sequence: CDR1 MNHNY, CDR2 SVGAGI (reference sequence). The CDR3 has 15 amino acids. The CDR3 DNA reads as TGTGCCAGCAGTTACTCGAGACTAGCGGGCTACGAGCAGTACTTC. Its protein is CASSYSRLAGYEQYF.

The DNA for the CDR3 is TGTGCCAGCAGTTCAGTAAGTTCTCAACTACGCGGCTACACCTTC. Translated: CASSSVSSQLRGYTF. This sequence joins TRBV27 and TRBJ1-2; D call uncertain. CDR1 MNHEY and CDR2 SMNVEV come from the germline V gene (reference sequence). The CDR3 totals 15 residues. V was cut by 4 bases and J by 8 bases, with 20 bases left in between.

This clone was picked up one time. The chain recombines TRBV11-2 with TRBJ2-7; possible D gene TRBD1, 6 bases. Germline lookup yields CDR1 SGHAT and CDR2 FQNNGV. The CDR3 has 16 residues. Deletions cut 4 bases from V and 0 bases from J, with 16 bases between. The CDR3 loop is CASSSPTGSGSYEQYF. The CDR3 coding sequence is TGTGCCAGCAGCTCCCCGACAGGTAGTGGCTCCTACGAGCAGTACTTC. Variable domain in full (rest from reference TRBV11-2 and TRBJ2-7): EAGVAQSPRYKIIEKRQSVAFWCNPISGHATLYWYQQILGQGPKLLIQFQNNGVVDDSQLPKDRFSAERLKGVDSTLKIQPAKLEDSAVYLCASSSPTGSGSYEQYFGPGTRLTVT.

The chain employs TRBV6-5 and TRBJ2-1; D unresolved. V lost 2 bases and J lost 7, with 18 bases in between. This CDR3 has 16 residues. CDR1 is MNHEY, CDR2 SVGAGI, per germline. The CDR3: CASSYGFSAAPNEQFF. CDR3 in DNA: TGTGCCAGCAGTTACGGGTTTTCGGCAGCGCCGAATGAGCAGTTCTTC.

The chain combines TRBV18 with TRBJ2-3; no reliable D call. Germline V gives CDR1 KGHSH, CDR2 LQKENI. Trimming cost V 4 bases and J 1 base, with 9 bases left between them. The CDR3 extends over 14 amino acids. Here the CDR3 reads CASSQSLGTDTQYF. CDR3 bases: TGTGCCAGCTCACAGTCCCTAGGCACAGATACGCAGTATTTT.